What follows are 21 T cell receptor beta chains derived from one specimen sequenced in a study of T cell responses to AZD1222 COVID-19 vaccine (dated by TCRdb to the early 2020s). Library method: the immunoSEQ multiplex PCR assay. Imported from immuneACCESS, the table was reduced by TCRdb to in-frame sequences with V and J called. These copies leave out some clones; in studies compared against another copy, an unresolved V gene accounts for under half, and the cause of the remainder is not known. This sample lists about 35,000 clones; 80% to 90% were detected once. 5.5% to 7.5% of the sample comes from the top ten. The time point label for this specimen denotes: baseline before first vaccination. The sequencing here drew on peripheral blood, taken on day 0 of AZD1222 vaccination. These receptors were obtained from an adult in good health.

The V call is TRBV30, the J call TRBJ1-5, with TRBD1 identical over 10 bases. This CDR3 contains 12 residues. The V and J ends lost 8 bases and 7 bases, in that order; junction bases with no gene match: 5. CDR1 and CDR2 from the germline V gene are GTSNPN and SVGIG (reference sequence). The CDR3, as DNA: TGTGCCACAGGGACAGGGGCCCAGCCCCAGCATTTT. It specifies CATGTGAQPQHF.

V is TRBV5-8 and J is TRBJ1-2, with 9 bases matching TRBD1. CDR1 is SGHTS, CDR2 YDEGEE, per germline. The CDR3 length is 14 residues. V lost 3 bases to trimming and J lost 4 bases; unmatched junction nucleotides: 4. CDR3 protein: CASSWDREAYGYTF. The CDR3 DNA sequence: TGTGCCAGCAGCTGGGACAGGGAGGCCTATGGCTACACCTTC. The entire variable domain, with the rest obtained from reference TRBV5-8 and TRBJ1-2, is as follows: EAGVTQSPTHLIKTRGQQATLRCSPISGHTSVYWYQQALGLGLQFLLWYDEGEERNRGNFPPRFSGRQFPNYSSELNVNALELEDSALYLCASSWDREAYGYTFGSGTRLTVV.

The chain combines TRBV11-1 with TRBJ1-1, with 7 bases aligning to TRBD1. J gave up 1 base and V 5 bases, and 7 bases lay outside the gene matches. Germline-derived CDR1 and CDR2 are SGHAT and FQDESV (reference sequence). The CDR3 consists of 15 residues. The DNA for the CDR3 is TGTGCCAGCAGCCCAGCCGGGACAGCGAACACTGAAGCTTTCTTT. This codes for CASSPAGTANTEAFF.

The V and J genes are TRBV3-1 (or the pseudogene TRBV3-2) and TRBJ1-5; D may be TRBD1 (6 bases). Germline values: CDR1 LGHDT, CDR2 YNNKEL (reference sequence). Trimming took off 1 base at V and 0 bases at J, with 10 bases between the two ends. This CDR3 has 16 amino acids. This CDR3 is CASSQADRHSNQPQHF. In DNA, the CDR3 is TGTGCCAGCAGCCAAGCAGACAGGCATAGCAATCAGCCCCAGCATTTT.

This clone was seen only once. The chain couples TRBV2 to TRBJ1-1; D uncertain. Germline CDR1 SNHLY, CDR2 FYNNEI. The CDR3 spans 11 residues. The germline V and J ends were trimmed by 5 bases and 2 bases, with 3 bases remaining between them. The CDR3 sequence: CASSPNTEAFF. The CDR3 coding sequence is TGTGCCAGCAGTCCTAACACTGAAGCTTTCTTT.

This rearrangement joins TRBV29-1 to TRBJ1-2, with D possibly TRBD1 on 6 matching bases. Trimming shortened V by 2 bases and J by 6 bases, and 19 bases separated the two germline ends. The length of the CDR3 is 15 residues. The germline CDR1 and CDR2 sequences are SQVTM and ANQGSEA. CDR3 residues: CSVENSSRGRDGYTF. The DNA of the CDR3 is TGCAGCGTTGAAAATTCCTCCAGGGGAAGGGATGGCTACACCTTC.

The V call is TRBV30, the J call TRBJ2-7; D is ambiguous. V was pared by 0 bases and J by 0 bases, with 9 bases between. The V gene's germline CDR1 is GTSNPN and CDR2 SVGIG (reference sequence). The CDR3 spans 14 residues. The chain's CDR3 is CAWSVGPGSYEQYF. The CDR3 nucleotides are TGTGCCTGGAGTGTAGGTCCGGGCTCCTACGAGCAGTACTTC.

This clone occurred once. V usage is TRBV9 and J usage is TRBJ2-7; D might be TRBD2 (6 bases). V dropped 3 bases and J dropped 7 bases, with 17 bases sitting between them. There are 14 residues in the CDR3. CDR1 is SGDLS, CDR2 YYNGEE, per germline. The CDR3 DNA is TGTGCCAGCAGCGGCCCGGGAGTCCTTGGGGAGCAGTACTTC. Translation gives CASSGPGVLGEQYF.

The V gene is TRBV30, the J gene TRBJ1-4; D might be TRBD1 (5 bases). Germline V lookup: CDR1 GTSNPN, CDR2 SVGIG (reference sequence). V dropped 2 bases and J dropped 8 bases, with 15 bases sitting between them. CDR3 size: 14 residues. The CDR3 reads CAWSPPGRWEKLFF. DNA for the CDR3: TGTGCCTGGAGTCCTCCAGGGAGATGGGAAAAACTGTTTTTT. The full variable domain, in which reference TRBV30 and TRBJ1-4 provide the parts outside the CDR3, is SQTIHQWPATLVQPVGSPLSLECTVEGTSNPNLYWYRQAAGRGLQLLFYSVGIGQISSEVPQNLSASRPQDRQFILSSKKLLLSDSGFYLCAWSPPGRWEKLFFGSGTQLSVL.

The V gene is TRBV3-1 (or the pseudogene TRBV3-2), the J gene TRBJ2-2, with 7 positions matching TRBD1. The CDR3 sequence is 16 residues long. Trimming cost V 1 base and J 3 bases; bases outside gene matches: 5. Germline V gene lookup returns CDR1 LGHDT and CDR2 YNNKEL (reference sequence). The CDR3 loop reads CASSQAGTAHTGELFF. The CDR3 DNA reads as TGTGCCAGCAGCCAAGCCGGGACAGCTCACACCGGGGAGCTGTTTTTT.

The chain links TRBV29-1 to TRBJ2-5, with D unclear. The CDR3 has 12 amino acids. V dropped 3 bases and J dropped 5 bases, with 10 bases sitting between them. Germline V CDR1 and CDR2: SQVTM, ANQGSEA. The CDR3 sequence is CSVEYTRETQYF. The DNA of the CDR3 is TGCAGCGTTGAGTATACACGGGAGACCCAGTACTTC.

V gene TRBV11-2 combines with J gene TRBJ2-1; 8 bases are shared with TRBD2. CDR1 is SGHAT, CDR2 FQNNGV, per germline. CDR3 length: 13 residues. J gave up 8 bases and V 7 bases, and 7 bases lay outside the gene matches. The CDR3 DNA reads as TGTGCCAGCAAAGCGGGACTAGTCGATGAGCAGTTCTTC. This encodes CASKAGLVDEQFF. The full variable domain, completed using reference TRBV11-2 and TRBJ2-1, is EAGVAQSPRYKIIEKRQSVAFWCNPISGHATLYWYQQILGQGPKLLIQFQNNGVVDDSQLPKDRFSAERLKGVDSTLKIQPAKLEDSAVYLCASKAGLVDEQFFGPGTRLTVL.

In this sample, this clone turned up once. V gene TRBV10-3 combines with J gene TRBJ1-5; TRBD1 matches at 9 bases. The ends lost 5 bases at V and 2 bases at J; junction bases unmatched: 19. This CDR3 has 20 amino acids. CDR1 is ENHRY and CDR2 is SYGVKD in the germline V gene. CDR3 amino acids: CAISLSGDREKRLGNQPQHF. The CDR3 coding sequence is TGTGCCATCAGTTTATCTGGGGACAGGGAAAAAAGGTTAGGCAATCAGCCCCAGCATTTT.

This sequence joins TRBV19 and TRBJ2-1; 7 bases are a match to TRBD2. The ends lost 5 bases at V and 9 bases at J; junction bases unmatched: 4. Germline loops: CDR1 LNHDA, CDR2 SQIVND (reference sequence). The CDR3 extends over 12 amino acids. In DNA, the CDR3 is TGTGCCAGTAGTCTTATAGCGGGTGAGCAGTTCTTC. Translation gives CASSLIAGEQFF. Looking up the rest from reference TRBV19 and TRBJ2-1 gives the full variable domain: DGGITQSPKYLFRKEGQNVTLSCEQNLNHDAMYWYRQDPGQGLRLIYYSQIVNDFQKGDIAEGYSVSREKKESFPLTVTSAQKNPTAFYLCASSLIAGEQFFGPGTRLTVL.

This clone was detected once. The chain combines TRBV12-3 or TRBV12-4 with TRBJ2-5; no firm D call. V lost 8 bases and J lost 5, with 9 bases in between. The CDR3 sequence is 11 residues long. CDR3 protein: CASRSAETQYF. In DNA form, the CDR3 reads TGTGCCAGCCGCTCTGCCGAGACCCAGTACTTC.

The chain uses TRBV2 and TRBJ1-2; a possible D gene is TRBD1 (5 bases). CDR3 length: 13 residues. Germline V CDR1 and CDR2: SNHLY, FYNNEI. Trimming shortened V by 6 bases and J by 6 bases, and 14 bases separated the two germline ends. The CDR3 region is CASSGRGNNGYTF. The CDR3 DNA reads as TGTGCCAGCAGCGGTAGGGGAAATAATGGCTACACCTTC. The complete variable domain, with remaining parts taken from reference TRBV2 and TRBJ1-2, reads EPEVTQTPSHQVTQMGQEVILRCVPISNHLYFYWYRQILGQKVEFLVSFYNNEISEKSEIFDDQFSVERPDGSNFTLKIRSTKLEDSAMYFCASSGRGNNGYTFGSGTRLTVV.

This clone was found once. The gene calls are TRBV11-2 and TRBJ2-7; TRBD2 matches at 10 bases. Germline V gene lookup returns CDR1 SGHAT and CDR2 FQNNGV. This CDR3 region has 18 residues. The V segment lost 5 bases and the J segment 1 base; nucleotides outside the gene matches: 14. For the CDR3, the DNA is TGTGCCAGCAGCCCTAGAATTCCTAGCGGGAGCCAATCCTACGAGCAGTACTTC. The encoded protein is CASSPRIPSGSQSYEQYF.

The genes are TRBV11-3 and TRBJ2-1; 13 bases line up with TRBD2. CDR3 length: 16 amino acids. Germline values: CDR1 SGHNT, CDR2 YENEEA. V lost 1 base, J lost 7 bases, and 4 bases stayed unmatched. The CDR3 loop reads CASSLGTSGGANEQFF. DNA of the CDR3: TGTGCCAGCAGCTTAGGAACTAGCGGGGGGGCTAATGAGCAGTTCTTC.

The chain uses TRBV7-6 and TRBJ2-2; 9 bases match TRBD1. V was clipped by 5 bases and J by 0 bases; unmatched bases: 4. The CDR3 has 16 residues. CDR1 and CDR2 from the germline V gene are SGHVS and FNYEAQ. CDR3: CASSPRQGANTGELFF. CDR3 bases: TGTGCCAGCAGCCCCAGACAGGGGGCGAACACCGGGGAGCTGTTTTTT.

This chain connects TRBV27 to TRBJ1-5, with unresolved D. The ends were cut back, 5 bases at V and 3 bases at J, with 5 bases in the middle. The CDR3 is 12 residues long. CDR1 MNHEY and CDR2 SMNVEV come from the germline V gene (reference sequence). CDR3 sequence (DNA): TGTGCCAGCAGTAGATACAATCAGCCCCAGCATTTT. Translating gives CASSRYNQPQHF.

Remarks on this clone: Additional DNA sequences in this sample encode the identical CDR3. The rearrangement uses TRBV7-3 and TRBJ1-2; 10 nucleotides line up with TRBD1. Germline trimming cut 5 bases from V and 6 bases from J; bases unmatched to any gene: 3. CDR1 and CDR2 from the germline V gene are SGHTA and FQGTGA. The CDR3 loop spans 13 amino acids. The CDR3 DNA sequence: TGTGCCAGCAGCCGGACAGGGGGGGATGGCTACACCTTC. Translating it yields CASSRTGGDGYTF.